A selection of T cell receptor beta chains follows, all from one sample in a study of T cell repertoires in cytomegalovirus infection. TCRdb fed the reads into MiXCR, producing one record per CDR3 protein. The repertoire has around 89,000 distinct CDR3 sequences, about 31% of them found once; the top ten carry less than 75%. These receptors are not linked to any known antigen. Sample: CD8+ T cells from cultured PBMCs, taken from culture after CMV antigen stimulation. These receptors all come from a human donor in good health (CMV status not recorded). Some clones in this sample may be carry-over from other donors' samples. The CDR3 runs from the conserved cysteine through the conserved F or W. A D gene is named only where the DNA matches it firmly. Only part of the rows carry a size: once, few, many, or a class if the clone is expanded.

V	size	D	length	J	DNA	CDR3
TRBV2	few	TRBD1	13	TRBJ1-1	TGTGCCAGCAGTGAGACAGGGCGGACTGAAGCTTTCTTT	CASSETGRTEAFF
TRBV6-6	.	.	13	TRBJ1-5	TGTGCCAGCAGCTCCGGACAGCAGCAGCCCCAGCATTTT	CASSSGQQQPQHF
TRBV20-1	.	TRBD1	18	TRBJ1-3	TGCAGTGCTAGACTACGGAAAGGACAGGGGGCAGAAGGAAACACCATATATTTT	CSARLRKGQGAEGNTIYF
TRBV7-2	many	.	16	TRBJ2-1	TGTGCCAGCAGCTTAGTCGAGGGGTTCCCCTACAATGAGCAGTTCTTC	CASSLVEGFPYNEQFF
TRBV20-1	.	.	10	TRBJ1-1	TGCAGGGGGGCGGACACTGAAGCTTTCTTT	CRGADTEAFF
TRBV27	many	.	12	TRBJ2-7	TGTGCCAGCAGGGAAAACTCCTACGAGCAGTACTTC	CASRENSYEQYF
TRBV27	.	.	14	TRBJ2-2	TGTGCCAGCAGTTTAGAGGGACACACCGGGGAGCTGTTTTTT	CASSLEGHTGELFF
TRBV7-9	few	TRBD2	15	TRBJ2-3	TGTGCCAGCAGCTTATTCGTGGGAGGGGCAGATACGCAGTATTTT	CASSLFVGGADTQYF
TRBV27	few	.	17	TRBJ1-6	TGTGCCAGCAGTGTGAGGGCGGATTACTCCTATAATTCACCCCTCCACTTT	CASSVRADYSYNSPLHF
TRBV6-6	.	TRBD1	16	TRBJ1-5	TGTGCCAGCAGTTCCAGGGACAGGGGGAGCAATCAGCCCCAGCATTTT	CASSSRDRGSNQPQHF
TRBV4-1	.	TRBD1	16	TRBJ2-7	TGCGCCAGCAGCTACACCCGAGGGACAGGGAGCTACGAGCAGTACTTC	CASSYTRGTGSYEQYF
TRBV11-2	.	.	13	TRBJ2-5	TGTGCCAGCAGCCCCACTCGAATAGAGACCCAGTACTTC	CASSPTRIETQYF
TRBV7-4	.	.	14	TRBJ2-1	TGTGCCAGCAGCCAAGACGGAACCTACAATGAGCAGTTCTTC	CASSQDGTYNEQFF
TRBV9	once	TRBD1	15	TRBJ2-7	TGTGCCAGCAGCCCCTCCGGGACAGGGGTCTACGAGCAGTACTTC	CASSPSGTGVYEQYF
TRBV28	.	TRBD1	16	TRBJ1-5	TGTGCCAGCAGTTTATGGTGGGACAGGGGAAATCAGCCCCAGCATTTT	CASSLWWDRGNQPQHF
TRBV5-5	.	.	13	TRBJ2-5	TGTGCCAGCAGCCGCAGGGAACTAGAGACCCAGTACTTC	CASSRRELETQYF
TRBV20-1	.	TRBD1	16	TRBJ1-6	TGCAGTGCTAGAGACCACGGACAGGCCCCTAATTCACCCCTCCACTTT	CSARDHGQAPNSPLHF
TRBV6-6	few	.	16	TRBJ2-3	TGTGCCAGCAGTTACTATTCAGAGCCTAGCACAGATACGCAGTATTTT	CASSYYSEPSTDTQYF
TRBV24-1	.	.	13	TRBJ1-2	TGTGCCACCAGTGATTTGACCGGACTGGGCTACACCTTC	CATSDLTGLGYTF
TRBV4-1	.	.	13	TRBJ2-1	TGCGCCAGCAGCCAAGTCCCCGGGCGGGAGCAGTTCTTC	CASSQVPGREQFF
TRBV12-3/TRBV12-4	many	.	12	TRBJ1-1	TGTGCCAGCGCCGGCTCAAGCGCTGAAGCTTTCTTT	CASAGSSAEAFF
TRBV19	many	TRBD2	15	TRBJ2-7	TGTGCCAGTAGTAGACTAGCGGGGGAACCCTACGAGCAGTACTTC	CASSRLAGEPYEQYF
TRBV12-3/TRBV12-4	.	TRBD2	16	TRBJ2-3	TGTGCCAGCAGTTTAAAGGAGAGCGGGGAAGGAGATACGCAGTATTTT	CASSLKESGEGDTQYF
TRBV5-6	once	.	14	TRBJ1-2	TGTGCCAGCAGCTTGACACAGGGTGGAAGTATCGACACCTTC	CASSLTQGGSIDTF
TRBV2	.	.	12	TRBJ1-2	TGTGCCAGCAGTGACAGTAACTATGGCTACACCTTC	CASSDSNYGYTF
TRBV28	.	TRBD1	17	TRBJ1-1	TGTGCCAACAGCTCCGTGGACAGGGAAGAGGACAACACTGAAGCTTTCTTT	CANSSVDREEDNTEAFF
TRBV24-1	.	.	12	TRBJ2-7	TGTGCCACCGGGGACAATGACTACGAGCAGTACTTC	CATGDNDYEQYF
TRBV27	few	.	13	TRBJ1-1	TGTGCCAGCAGTTTGTCGCCACGGGCTGAAGCTTTCTTT	CASSLSPRAEAFF
TRBV18	.	TRBD1	17	TRBJ1-1	TGTGCCAGCTCACCTCGGGACAGTAGAGGATGGGACACTGAAGCTTTCTTT	CASSPRDSRGWDTEAFF
TRBV4-1	.	.	17	TRBJ1-2	TGCGCCAGCAGCCTGGCTCCTAGGACGGATCCCAACTATGGCTACACCTTC	CASSLAPRTDPNYGYTF
TRBV7-9	.	.	13	TRBJ2-1	TGTGCCAGCAGCTTGATCGGGGGTGATGAGCAGTTCTTC	CASSLIGGDEQFF
TRBV20-1	.	.	13	TRBJ2-7	TGCAGTGCCGAGGGGGGGAGCTCCTACGAGCAGTACTTC	CSAEGGSSYEQYF
TRBV7-8	many	TRBD1	19	TRBJ2-1	TGTGCCAGCAGCTTAGTCGAGACAGGGGGCATAATGTCCTACAATGAGCAGTTCTTC	CASSLVETGGIMSYNEQFF
TRBV9	.	.	10	TRBJ1-1	TGTGCCAGCAAGGGGACTGAAGCTTTCTTT	CASKGTEAFF
TRBV12-3/TRBV12-4	.	.	16	TRBJ1-6	TGTGCCAGCAGTTTTGGGCCGAGCTCCTATAATTCACCCCTCCACTTT	CASSFGPSSYNSPLHF
TRBV27	few	.	13	TRBJ1-3	TGTGCCAGCACTCAGGGGCTTGGAAACACCATATATTTT	CASTQGLGNTIYF
TRBV19	.	.	13	TRBJ1-5	TGTGCCAGTAGAGTCGTGAGCAATCAGTCCCAGCATTTT	CASRVVSNQSQHF
TRBV2	.	TRBD1	18	TRBJ2-3	TGTGCCAGCAGAGCCATCCTAACAGGGGTCCCATTATCCTATACGCAGTATTTT	CASRAILTGVPLSYTQYF
TRBV4-1	.	TRBD1	15	TRBJ2-2	TGCGCCAGCAGCCAAGTACAGGGGGCAACCGGGGAGCTGTTTTTT	CASSQVQGATGELFF
TRBV28	once	.	16	TRBJ1-1	TGTGCCAGCAGTTCCCTTATGGACATGTCGAACACTGAAGCTTTCTTT	CASSSLMDMSNTEAFF
TRBV20-1	few	TRBD1	13	TRBJ1-1	TGCAGTGCTAGAGGACAGGGATGGACTGAAGCTTTCTTT	CSARGQGWTEAFF
TRBV7-6	.	.	17	TRBJ1-6	TGTGCCAGCAGCCCGACCGTACTTGGAGACTATAATTCACCCCTCTACTTT	CASSPTVLGDYNSPLYF
TRBV12-3/TRBV12-4	many	.	12	TRBJ1-3	TGTGCCAGCAACGGACTGGATGGCACCATATATTTT	CASNGLDGTIYF
TRBV6-6	.	TRBD1	13	TRBJ1-1	TGTGCCAGCACTCAGCCAGGGGGCACTGAAGCTTTCTTT	CASTQPGGTEAFF
TRBV2	.	TRBD1	16	TRBJ2-7	TGTGCCAGCAACGGGTTTTGGGGGACAGGGTCCTACGAGCAGTACTTC	CASNGFWGTGSYEQYF
TRBV4-1	few	.	16	TRBJ1-3	TGCGCCAGCAGCCAAGATTTGAAACAGGGCGGAAACACCATATATTTT	CASSQDLKQGGNTIYF
TRBV2	.	.	15	TRBJ1-3	TGTGCCAGCAGTGAACTGAGGGCCTCTGGAAACACCATATATTTT	CASSELRASGNTIYF
TRBV7-3	.	TRBD1	14	TRBJ2-1	TGTGCCAGCAGCTTAAGGGACAGGGGTGGGCGGCAGTTCTTC	CASSLRDRGGRQFF
TRBV7-9	.	TRBD2	15	TRBJ2-1	TGTGCCAGCAGCTTGTCAAGCGGGGGGCACAATGAGCAGTTCTTC	CASSLSSGGHNEQFF
TRBV9	once	.	16	TRBJ2-7	TGTGCCAGCAGCCCCAGCGGAGGAGCCGGTTCCTACGAGCAGTACTTC	CASSPSGGAGSYEQYF
TRBV6-5	.	.	15	TRBJ2-3	TGTGCCAGCAGTTATGCGACAGGACCTGAGGATACGCAGTATTTT	CASSYATGPEDTQYF
TRBV19	few	.	14	TRBJ2-1	TGTGCCAGTAGTATTGGGGGGCCCTACAATGAGCAGTTCTTC	CASSIGGPYNEQFF
TRBV6-4	once	TRBD1	14	TRBJ1-2	TGTGCCAGCAGTGATCGGGCAGGGGGTTCCGGCTACACCTTC	CASSDRAGGSGYTF
TRBV19	many	TRBD1	15	TRBJ1-6	TGTGCCAGTAGTATTTCGACAGGGGGAAATTCACCCCTCCACTTT	CASSISTGGNSPLHF
TRBV12-3/TRBV12-4	.	TRBD2	16	TRBJ2-1	TGTGCCAGCAGTTTAGCGCTAGCGGGGGCCTACAATGAGCAGTTCTTC	CASSLALAGAYNEQFF